The rows below give T cell receptor beta chains drawn from one sample of a study of early T cells in non-severe SARS-CoV-2 infection. Each CDR3 protein gets one entry after TCRdb re-called the 5' RACE reads with MiXCR. There are 100,000 to 150,000 distinct CDR3 sequences in the sample; about 15% occur only once, and 20% to 25% lies in the top ten. Sample: whole blood. These receptors originate from an adult who was a healthcare worker with PCR-confirmed SARS-CoV-2 infection or an uninfected control (not recorded which). The CDR3 runs from the conserved cysteine through the conserved F or W. The order of the fields is J gene, D gene, V gene, clone size, CDR3 DNA, CDR3 protein. D genes are given only for firm matches. The listing skips clone size in some rows; elsewhere it reads once, few, many or a size class.

>TRBJ2-3|TRBD2|TRBV5-1|few
TGCGCCAGCAGCTCGGGACTAGCCTCGGATACGCAGTATTTT
CASSSGLASDTQYF
>TRBJ1-1|NA|TRBV20-1|few
TGCAGTGCTAGAGATCCAGGGGCGCACACTGAAGCTTTCTTT
CSARDPGAHTEAFF
>TRBJ1-1|NA|TRBV12-5|few
TGTGCTAGTGGTTTCGTGTATGACACTGAAGCTTTCTTT
CASGFVYDTEAFF
>TRBJ2-1|NA|TRBV12-3/TRBV12-4|NA
TGTGCCAGCGAGGGTACCCAAGATTACAATGAGCAGTTCTTC
CASEGTQDYNEQFF
>TRBJ1-1|NA|TRBV29-1|NA
TGCAGCGTTGCACAGAAGAACACTGAAGCTTTCTTT
CSVAQKNTEAFF
>TRBJ2-7|NA|TRBV18|NA
TGTGCCAGCTCACCACGAGAGGGGCTCTACGAGCAGTACTTC
CASSPREGLYEQYF
>TRBJ2-1|NA|TRBV24-1|NA
TGTGCCACCAGTGATTCCGGGTGGAATGAGCAGTTCTTC
CATSDSGWNEQFF
>TRBJ2-5|NA|TRBV5-1|NA
TGCGCCAGCAGCTTGGGGGAGGCCCAGTACTTC
CASSLGEAQYF
>TRBJ2-7|TRBD1|TRBV5-1|NA
TGCGCCAGCAGCTTGGACCCACCCGGGACAGGCTCCTACGAGCAGTACTTC
CASSLDPPGTGSYEQYF
>TRBJ2-1|NA|TRBV7-9|many
TGTGCCAGCAGCCCACGTTTAGCCAAAAGCACTCCGATCTACAATGAGCAGTTCTTC
CASSPRLAKSTPIYNEQFF
>TRBJ2-3|NA|TRBV5-1|few
TGCGCCAGCAGCTTGGCGGGCCCCCAGACGGGAGATACGCAGTATTTT
CASSLAGPQTGDTQYF
>TRBJ2-3|NA|TRBV6-5|NA
TGTGCCAGCAGCTCCCCTGATACGCAGTATTTT
CASSSPDTQYF
>TRBJ2-5|TRBD2|TRBV3-1|NA
TGTGCCAGCAGCCAGGGCCGGGGGGGAGAGACCCAGTACTTC
CASSQGRGGETQYF
>TRBJ2-3|TRBD2|TRBV7-9|NA
TGTGCCAGCAGCATGATACCGGCGGGGGAAGATACGCAGTATTTT
CASSMIPAGEDTQYF
>TRBJ2-1|TRBD1|TRBV24-1|many
TGTGCCACCAGGAAGGGACAGGGCGGTGAGCAGTTCTTC
CATRKGQGGEQFF
>TRBJ1-1|TRBD1|TRBV29-1|NA
TGCAGCGTTGGGGCAGGGGGTAAAGCTTTCTTT
CSVGAGGKAFF
>TRBJ1-5|TRBD1|TRBV6-5|medium-sized
TGTGCCAGCAGTTACTCGACACCCCCGGGACAGGGGGAAGGACAGCCCCAGCATTTT
CASSYSTPPGQGEGQPQHF
>TRBJ1-1|NA|TRBV6-5|few
TGTGCCAGCAGTTACGAAGTGGGGGGGTACACTGAAGCTTTCTTT
CASSYEVGGYTEAFF